This T cell receptor beta chain originates from a study of CD8 T cells in ankylosing spondylitis. The study's findings and limits: Among TCR beta sequences, a motif of roughly 8 highly homologous variants appeared characteristic of ankylosing spondylitis blood. According to the report, clones linked to the disease were significantly enriched in matched synovial fluid samples taken from ankylosing spondylitis patients.

Trimming at V came to 1 base and at J to 1 base, leaving 4 bases not matched to a gene. This CDR3 is 15 amino acids long. Germline CDR1 DFQATT, CDR2 SNEGSKA (reference sequence). This clonotype was detected only a few times. Its specificity is not known. The authors made TCR beta libraries by quantitative 5'-RACE with molecular barcodes. TCRdb ran MiXCR on the 5' RACE reads and lists one entry per CDR3 protein. This sample has approximately 400,000 distinct CDR3 sequences, with roughly a sixth found just once. The TCR comes from a male donor with ankylosing spondylitis. This chain connects TRBV20-1 to TRBJ2-3, with 8 bases aligning to TRBD1. Sequenced material: blood, either unsorted or a sorted T cell fraction (not recorded which). CDR3 DNA: TGCAGTGCTAGAGCTCCGGACAGGGGCACAGATACGCAGTATTTT. This encodes CSARAPDRGTDTQYF.